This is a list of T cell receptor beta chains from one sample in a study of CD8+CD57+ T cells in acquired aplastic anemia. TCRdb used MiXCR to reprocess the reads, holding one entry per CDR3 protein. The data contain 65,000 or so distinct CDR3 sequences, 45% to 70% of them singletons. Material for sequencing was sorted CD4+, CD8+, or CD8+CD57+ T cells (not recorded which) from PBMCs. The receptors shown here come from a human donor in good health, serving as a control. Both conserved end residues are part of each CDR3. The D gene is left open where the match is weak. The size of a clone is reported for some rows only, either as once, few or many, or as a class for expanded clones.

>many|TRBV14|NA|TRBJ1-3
TGTGCCAGCAGCCAAGACTTAATCTGGCAATCTGGAAACACCATATATTTT
CASSQDLIWQSGNTIYF
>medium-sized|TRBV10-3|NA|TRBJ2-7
TGTGCCATCAGTGACGGCGGGAAATTACACTACGAGCAGTACTTC
CAISDGGKLHYEQYF
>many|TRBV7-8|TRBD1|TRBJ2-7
TGTGCCAGCAGCTTGGCCCCCCCCGACAGGGGCTACGAGCAGTACTTC
CASSLAPPDRGYEQYF
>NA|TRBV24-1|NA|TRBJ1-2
TGTGCCACCAGTGATGGGACCGTCAACTATGGCTACACCTTC
CATSDGTVNYGYTF
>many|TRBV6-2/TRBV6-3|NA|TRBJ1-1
TGTGCCAGCAGTTACCTCCTACGATCGAACACTGAAGCTTTCTTT
CASSYLLRSNTEAFF
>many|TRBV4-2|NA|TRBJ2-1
TGTGCCAGCAGCCAGGAAGGGACGGGACTCTACAATGAGCAGTTCTTC
CASSQEGTGLYNEQFF
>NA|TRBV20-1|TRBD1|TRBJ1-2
TGCAGTGCTAGGTCCGCAGGGGGCGAATCCTCCGGCTACACCTTC
CSARSAGGESSGYTF
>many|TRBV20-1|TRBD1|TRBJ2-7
TGCAGTGCTAGCCGGGACAGGGGCTCCTACGAGCAGTACTTC
CSASRDRGSYEQYF
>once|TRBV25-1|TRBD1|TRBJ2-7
TGTGCCAGCAGCCTTACAGGGGCCAGCTCCTACGAGCAGTACTTC
CASSLTGASSYEQYF
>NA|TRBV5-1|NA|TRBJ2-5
TGCGCCAGCAGTAAGGGAGAGACCCAGTACTTC
CASSKGETQYF
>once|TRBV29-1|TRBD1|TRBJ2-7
TGCAGCGTTGTCCTCCGGGACAGGGCCGGCACCTACGAGCAGTACTTC
CSVVLRDRAGTYEQYF
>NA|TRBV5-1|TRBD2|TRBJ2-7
TGCGCCAGCAGCTCCACGGGGACTAGCGGGGGCGAGCAGTACTTC
CASSSTGTSGGEQYF
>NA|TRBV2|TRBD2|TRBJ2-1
TGTGCCAGCAGTGCGCCTAGCGGCGGGCTTTATGAGCAGTTCTTC
CASSAPSGGLYEQFF
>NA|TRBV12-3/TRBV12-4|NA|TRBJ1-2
TGTGCCAGCATCATCGGGGGGGGCGACTATGGCTACACCTTC
CASIIGGGDYGYTF
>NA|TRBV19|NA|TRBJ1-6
TGCGCCAGTAGGGAAAGCGGACGGTCTAACAATTCACCCCTCCACTTT
CASRESGRSNNSPLHF
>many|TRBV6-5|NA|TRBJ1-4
TGTGCCAGCAGTTACTCGTCCAGGACTAATGAAAAACTGTTTTTT
CASSYSSRTNEKLFF
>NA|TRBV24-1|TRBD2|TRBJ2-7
TGTGCCACCAGTGCCCGCGGGACTAGCGGGAGGGGAATCGAGCAGTACTTC
CATSARGTSGRGIEQYF
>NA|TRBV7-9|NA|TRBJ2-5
TGTGCCAGCGGGGTGGGCGGCGTCCAAGAGACCCAGTACTTC
CASGVGGVQETQYF
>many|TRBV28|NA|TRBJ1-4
TGTGCCAGCATTCAGTCACTCAGTGGGGAAAAACTGTTTTTT
CASIQSLSGEKLFF
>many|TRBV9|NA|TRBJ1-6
TGTGCCAGCAGCCCCGCACCCATAAACTCCTATAATTCACCCCTCCACTTT
CASSPAPINSYNSPLHF
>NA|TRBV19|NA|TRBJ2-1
TGTGCCAGTAGTATATTAGAGGGGTACCGGTTCTTC
CASSILEGYRFF
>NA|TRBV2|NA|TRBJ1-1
TGTGCCAGCAGACACAAGGTTCTGGCAGTTGAAGCTTTCTTT
CASRHKVLAVEAFF